This T cell receptor (beta chain) emerged from a study of T cells in Graves' hyperthyroidism and ophthalmopathy. There are a few counts of this clonotype. There were TCR beta CDR3 regions amplified from RNA transcripts. TCR CDR3 underwent first-round RT-PCR with the HTBI primer set. TCRdb re-called the multiplex PCR reads with MiXCR, one entry per CDR3 protein. Of roughly 510,000 distinct CDR3 sequences in the sample, less than 25% are singletons; the top ten hold around 27%. Germline CDR1 SGHAT, CDR2 FQNNGV. The germline V and J ends were trimmed by 0 bases and 5 bases, with 14 bases remaining between them. This CDR3 comprises 16 residues.

The sequenced sample consisted of blood. This clonotype was obtained from a man aged 18 to 30 with Graves' hyperthyroidism. The chain carries TRBV11-2 and TRBJ1-5; D is perhaps TRBD1 (6 bases). CDR3 nucleotides: TGTGCCAGCAGCTTAGACGGGACAAGGGGCTATCAGCCCCAGCATTTT. Translation gives CASSLDGTRGYQPQHF.